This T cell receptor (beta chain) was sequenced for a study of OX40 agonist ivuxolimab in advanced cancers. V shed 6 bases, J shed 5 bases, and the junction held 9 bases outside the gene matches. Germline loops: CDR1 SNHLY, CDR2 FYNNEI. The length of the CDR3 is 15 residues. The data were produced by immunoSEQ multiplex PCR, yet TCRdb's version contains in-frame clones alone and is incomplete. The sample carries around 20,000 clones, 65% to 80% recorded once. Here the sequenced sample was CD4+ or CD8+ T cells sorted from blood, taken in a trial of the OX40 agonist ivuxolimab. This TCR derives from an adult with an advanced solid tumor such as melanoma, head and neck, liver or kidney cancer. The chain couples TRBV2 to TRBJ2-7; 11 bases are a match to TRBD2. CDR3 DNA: TGTGCCAGCAGCTATCTAGCGGGGGGAAACGACGAGCAGTACTTC. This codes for CASSYLAGGNDEQYF.